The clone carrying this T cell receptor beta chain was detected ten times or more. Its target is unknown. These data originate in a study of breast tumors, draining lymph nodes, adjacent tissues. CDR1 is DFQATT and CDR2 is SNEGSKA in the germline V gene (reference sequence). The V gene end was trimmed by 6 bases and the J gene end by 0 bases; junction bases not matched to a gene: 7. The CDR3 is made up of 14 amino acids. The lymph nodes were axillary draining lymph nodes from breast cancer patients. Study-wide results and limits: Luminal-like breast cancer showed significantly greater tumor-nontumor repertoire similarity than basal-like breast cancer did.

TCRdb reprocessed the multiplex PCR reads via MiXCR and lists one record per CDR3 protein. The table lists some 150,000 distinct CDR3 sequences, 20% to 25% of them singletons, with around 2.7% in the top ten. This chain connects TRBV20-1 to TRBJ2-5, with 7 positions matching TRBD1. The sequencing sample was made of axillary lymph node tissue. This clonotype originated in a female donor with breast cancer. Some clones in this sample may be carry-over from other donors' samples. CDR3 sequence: CSAPRGPYQETQYF. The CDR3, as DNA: TGCAGTGCCCCGAGGGGGCCGTACCAAGAGACCCAGTACTTC.